This TCR beta chain was recovered during a study of OX40 agonist ivuxolimab in advanced cancers. Across the study: Males comprised roughly four fifths of the group, whose mean age was roughly 60 years (range roughly 20 to 90). Study results and caveats: Both CD4+ and CD8+ T cell populations in blood had undergone clonal expansion by week 6 at 0.1 to 3.0 mg/kg. Researchers report that CD8+ T cells had, on average, more expanded clones than CD4+.

The CDR3 contains 13 residues. The V and J ends lost 3 bases and 3 bases respectively, with 9 bases between them. Germline V lookup: CDR1 MNHEY, CDR2 SMNVEV (reference sequence). Profiling relied on immunoSEQ multiplex PCR, and the TCRdb table lists in-frame clones only, not all of them. The table shows more than 45,000 clones, with 88% occurring only once. With respect to this clone: Its antigen is currently unknown.

The sequence derives from an adult with an advanced solid tumor such as melanoma, head and neck, liver or kidney cancer. The source material was CD4+ or CD8+ T cells sorted from blood, sampled in a trial of the OX40 agonist ivuxolimab. The chain employs TRBV27 and TRBJ2-7; D is undetermined. The CDR3 DNA reads TGTGCCAGCAGTTTTTCGGCTAGCTACGAGCAGTACTTC. Its translation: CASSFSASYEQYF.